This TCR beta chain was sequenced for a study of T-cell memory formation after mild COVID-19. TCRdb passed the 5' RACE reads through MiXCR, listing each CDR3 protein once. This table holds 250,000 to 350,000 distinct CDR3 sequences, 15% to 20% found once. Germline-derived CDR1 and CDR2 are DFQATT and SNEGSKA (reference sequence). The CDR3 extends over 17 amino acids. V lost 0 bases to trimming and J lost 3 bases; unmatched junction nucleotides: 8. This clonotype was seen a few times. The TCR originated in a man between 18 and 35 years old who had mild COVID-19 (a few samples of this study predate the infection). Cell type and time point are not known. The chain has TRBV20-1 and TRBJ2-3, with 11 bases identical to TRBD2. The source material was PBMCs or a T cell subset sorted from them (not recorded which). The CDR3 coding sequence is TGCAGTGCTAGAGAACCCCTGGGGACTAGCGGAACAGATACGCAGTATTTT. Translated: CSAREPLGTSGTDTQYF.